The rows below give T cell receptor beta chains drawn from one sample of a study of Tregs in tolerant kidney transplant recipients. Measured with immunoSEQ multiplex PCR; TCRdb has only the in-frame clones, and not every one. Found here are about 110,000 clones, 90% of them singletons; the top ten hold more than 0.3%. The material was CD4+ T cells from blood, obtained before the transplant. The receptors derive from a human donor who received a combined kidney and bone marrow transplant. Both conserved end residues are part of each CDR3. The D gene is left open where the match is weak.

j_gene: TRBJ1-1; d_gene: .; v_gene: TRBV7-2; CDR3nt: TGTGCCAGCAGCTTAGGCGGGGCTGAAGCTTTCTTT; CDR3aa: CASSLGGAEAFF
j_gene: TRBJ2-3; d_gene: TRBD1; v_gene: TRBV27; CDR3nt: TGTGCCAGCAGTTTAGGGACAGTCCCAGATACGCAGTATTTT; CDR3aa: CASSLGTVPDTQYF
j_gene: TRBJ1-2; d_gene: TRBD1; v_gene: TRBV29-1; CDR3nt: TGCAGCGTTGGATCGGGACAGGGGACCTATGGCTACACCTTC; CDR3aa: CSVGSGQGTYGYTF
j_gene: TRBJ1-2; d_gene: TRBD1; v_gene: TRBV10-2; CDR3nt: TGCGCCAGCCAAATCGGACAGGCTAAGAACTATGGCTACACCTTC; CDR3aa: CASQIGQAKNYGYTF
j_gene: TRBJ2-7; d_gene: TRBD1; v_gene: TRBV7-2; CDR3nt: TGTGCCAGCAGCATTGACAGGGGGGCCTACGAGCAGTACTTC; CDR3aa: CASSIDRGAYEQYF
j_gene: TRBJ2-7; d_gene: .; v_gene: TRBV7-2; CDR3nt: TGTGCCAGCAGCTCCCAGGGGAGGGCAGGGGGCGATGAGCAGTACTTC; CDR3aa: CASSSQGRAGGDEQYF
j_gene: TRBJ2-1; d_gene: .; v_gene: TRBV14; CDR3nt: TGTGCCAGCGCTGGAGGGTTCGAGCAGTTCTTC; CDR3aa: CASAGGFEQFF
j_gene: TRBJ1-5; d_gene: TRBD1; v_gene: TRBV4-1; CDR3nt: TGCGCCAGCAGCCAAGGACAGGGCCCCAATCAGCCCCAGCATTTT; CDR3aa: CASSQGQGPNQPQHF
j_gene: TRBJ1-4; d_gene: .; v_gene: TRBV7-9; CDR3nt: TGTGCCAGCAGCTTAGGTGCCGAGCTTAATCGGTTTTTT; CDR3aa: CASSLGAELNRFF
j_gene: TRBJ1-3; d_gene: .; v_gene: TRBV6-5; CDR3nt: TGTGCCAGCAGTCGTGCGGGGGGCGCGGGAAACACCATATATTTT; CDR3aa: CASSRAGGAGNTIYF
j_gene: TRBJ1-2; d_gene: .; v_gene: TRBV6-5; CDR3nt: TGTGCCAGCAGAAATGCAGGGATTGGTGGCTACACCTTC; CDR3aa: CASRNAGIGGYTF
j_gene: TRBJ1-2; d_gene: TRBD1; v_gene: TRBV27; CDR3nt: TGTGCCAGCAGTTTAGGGGACAGGGGCCCCTCTAACTATGGCTACACCTTC; CDR3aa: CASSLGDRGPSNYGYTF
j_gene: TRBJ1-2; d_gene: .; v_gene: TRBV30; CDR3nt: TGTGCCTGGAGTTCCCGCAGGGGTACTTCCTATGGCTACACCTTC; CDR3aa: CAWSSRRGTSYGYTF
j_gene: TRBJ2-1; d_gene: TRBD2; v_gene: TRBV7-2; CDR3nt: TGTGCCAGCAGCCCCGGGGGGGGACTAGCGGGAGCCGAGCAGTTCTTC; CDR3aa: CASSPGGGLAGAEQFF
j_gene: TRBJ2-5; d_gene: .; v_gene: TRBV10-1; CDR3nt: TGCGCCAGCAGTGGCGGGCAGAAAGAGACCCAGTACTTC; CDR3aa: CASSGGQKETQYF